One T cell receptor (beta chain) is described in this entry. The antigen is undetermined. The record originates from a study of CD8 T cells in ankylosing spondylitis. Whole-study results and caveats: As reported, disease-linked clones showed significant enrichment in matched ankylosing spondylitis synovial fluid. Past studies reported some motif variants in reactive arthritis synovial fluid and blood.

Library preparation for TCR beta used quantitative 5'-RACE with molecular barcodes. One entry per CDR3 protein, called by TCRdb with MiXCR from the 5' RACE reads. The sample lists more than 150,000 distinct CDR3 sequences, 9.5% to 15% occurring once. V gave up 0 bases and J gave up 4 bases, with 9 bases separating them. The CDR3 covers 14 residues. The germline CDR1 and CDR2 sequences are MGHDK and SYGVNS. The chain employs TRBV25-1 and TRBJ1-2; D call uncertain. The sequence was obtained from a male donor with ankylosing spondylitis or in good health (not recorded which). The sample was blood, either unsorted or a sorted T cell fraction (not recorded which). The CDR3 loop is CASSEYYSSYGYTF. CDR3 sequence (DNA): TGTGCCAGCAGTGAATACTACAGTTCCTATGGCTACACCTTC.